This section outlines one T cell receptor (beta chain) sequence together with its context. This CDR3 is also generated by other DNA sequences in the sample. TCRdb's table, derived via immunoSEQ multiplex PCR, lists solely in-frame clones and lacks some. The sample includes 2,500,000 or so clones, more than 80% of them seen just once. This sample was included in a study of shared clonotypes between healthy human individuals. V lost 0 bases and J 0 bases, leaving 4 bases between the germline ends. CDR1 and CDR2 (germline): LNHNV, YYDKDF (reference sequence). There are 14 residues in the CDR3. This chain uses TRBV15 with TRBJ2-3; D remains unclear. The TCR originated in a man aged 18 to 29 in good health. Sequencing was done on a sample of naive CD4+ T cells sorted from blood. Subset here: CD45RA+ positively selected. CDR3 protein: CATSRDVSTDTQYF. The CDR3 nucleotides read TGTGCCACCAGCAGAGATGTCAGCACAGATACGCAGTATTTT. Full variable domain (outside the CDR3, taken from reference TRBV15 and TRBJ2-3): DAMVIQNPRYQVTQFGKPVTLSCSQTLNHNVMYWYQQKSSQAPKLLFHYYDKDFNNEADTPDNFQSRRPNTSFCFLDIRSPGLGDTAMYLCATSRDVSTDTQYFGPGTRLTVL.